The 16 T cell receptor beta chains below were found in one sample sequenced in a study of cytomegalovirus exposure and HLA in healthy donors. It was with 60 Vbeta and 13 Jbeta primers that the PCR ran. Clones were sequenced by immunoSEQ multiplex PCR, and TCRdb holds only the in-frame ones, with some missing. The sample shows roughly 180,000 clones, 75% to 80% of them seen only once. The sample consisted of PBMCs. All receptors come from a man between 45 and 60 years old in good health and CMV-seropositive.

This rearrangement joins TRBV11-2 to TRBJ2-7; 10 bases agree with TRBD1. The CDR3 sequence is 15 residues long. Germline V CDR1 and CDR2: SGHAT, FQNNGV. With V trimmed by 5 bases and J by 3 bases, 7 bases remained unmatched. The CDR3: CASSVGQGDHYEQYF. CDR3 in DNA: TGTGCCAGCAGCGTCGGACAGGGGGACCACTACGAGCAGTACTTC.

V and J are TRBV7-8 and TRBJ2-1; 9 nucleotides agree with TRBD2. The CDR3 sequence is 14 residues long. Germline V CDR1 and CDR2: SGHVS, FQNEAQ. The V and J ends lost 6 bases and 7 bases, in that order; junction bases with no gene match: 7. This chain's CDR3 is CASSRGGAHNEQFF. The CDR3 region has the DNA TGTGCCAGCAGTCGCGGGGGGGCGCATAATGAGCAGTTCTTC.

The chain combines TRBV15 with TRBJ2-2; 8 bases map to TRBD2. The germline gives CDR1 LNHNV, CDR2 YYDKDF (reference sequence). The CDR3 spans 15 residues. Trimming at V came to 3 bases and at J to 5 bases, leaving 5 bases not matched to a gene. CDR3 coding DNA: TGTGCCACCAGCAGCCGGGGGGGGCGGACCGGGGAGCTGTTTTTT. It encodes CATSSRGGRTGELFF.

The chain recombines TRBV7-2 with TRBJ2-4, with a possible D match to TRBD2 (5 bases). The germline V gene encodes CDR1 SGHTA and CDR2 FQGNSA. This CDR3 has 16 amino acids. V shed 7 bases and J shed 1 base, with 17 bases lying between them. CDR3 nucleotides: TGTGCCAGCACCGAAGAGGGTCTCCGGGCCAAAAACATTCAGTACTTC. Protein product: CASTEEGLRAKNIQYF.

The gene calls are TRBV15 and TRBJ2-7; 9 bases fit TRBD1. Germline-derived CDR1 and CDR2 are LNHNV and YYDKDF (reference sequence). Losses at the gene ends were 2 bases for V and 5 bases for J; bases not matched to a gene: 10. The CDR3 runs to 16 residues. The CDR3 DNA is TGTGCCACCAGCAGACCACGATGGGACAGGGACCACGAGCAGTACTTC. Its protein product is CATSRPRWDRDHEQYF.

The V and J genes are TRBV5-1 and TRBJ2-5, with D maybe TRBD2 (7 bases). V dropped 6 bases and J dropped 2 bases, with 14 bases sitting between them. Per the germline V gene, CDR1 is SGHRS and CDR2 is YFSETQ. The CDR3 totals 14 residues. The CDR3 nucleotides read TGCGCCAGCATGAGGGGGGGCGGGCAAGAGACCCAGTACTTC. This encodes CASMRGGGQETQYF.

The chain carries TRBV18 and TRBJ2-7; 7 bases align to TRBD1. This CDR3 is built from 15 residues. V was clipped by 3 bases and J by 3 bases; unmatched bases: 8. Germline loops: CDR1 KGHSH, CDR2 LQKENI. CDR3 DNA: TGTGCCAGCTCACCCAGGGACAGCTTTAACTACGAGCAGTACTTC. The encoded protein is CASSPRDSFNYEQYF.

The CDR3 bases are TGTGCCAGTAGTATGAACGAGAGGGTATTGGCTCAGCCCCAGCATTTT. It specifies CASSMNERVLAQPQHF. This sequence joins TRBV19 and TRBJ1-5, with D uncertain. The CDR3 is 16 amino acids. V gave up 3 bases and J gave up 6 bases, with 18 bases separating them. CDR1 is LNHDA, CDR2 SQIVND, per germline (reference sequence).

This chain connects TRBV30 to TRBJ1-2, with a weak D call TRBD1 (6 bases). The germline V gene encodes CDR1 GTSNPN and CDR2 SVGIG (reference sequence). The CDR3 sequence is 17 residues long. V was trimmed by 3 bases and J by 3 bases, leaving 23 bases between them. CDR3 in amino acids: CAWSRLRQVRRDYGYTF. The DNA for the CDR3 is TGTGCCTGGAGCAGACTTAGACAGGTCCGAAGGGACTATGGCTACACCTTC.

This clone has just one count. V and J are TRBV28 and TRBJ2-1, with 10 bases fitting TRBD2. Per germline, CDR1 MDHEN and CDR2 SYDVKM. J lost 8 bases, V lost 2 bases, and 21 bases had no gene match. There are 20 residues in the CDR3. The chain's CDR3 is CASSLPMIRASGGLKDEQFF. The CDR3 DNA reads TGTGCCAGCAGTTTACCCATGATACGGGCTAGCGGGGGCCTAAAGGATGAGCAGTTCTTC.

The chain has TRBV2 and TRBJ1-6; 9 nucleotides align to TRBD1. The junction had 3 bases not matched to a gene; V was cut back by 6 bases and J by 6 bases. Germline V gene sequence: CDR1 SNHLY, CDR2 FYNNEI. The CDR3 sequence is 14 residues long. The CDR3 DNA reads TGTGCCAGCAGCCTGGGACAGGGTAATTCACCCCTCCACTTT. Amino acid sequence: CASSLGQGNSPLHF.

This clone appeared once. J is TRBJ1-4 and V is TRBV7-9; possible D gene TRBD1, 6 bases. The CDR3 is 16 amino acids. Germline CDR1 reads SEHNR; CDR2 reads FQNEAQ (reference sequence). V was pared by 5 bases and J by 11 bases, with 24 bases between. The CDR3 sequence: CASSPPGTGRPEKLFF. The CDR3 region has the DNA TGTGCCAGCAGCCCCCCGGGAACAGGGCGTCCCGAGAAACTGTTTTTT.

The chain recombines TRBV28 with TRBJ2-1; D is undetermined. The germline CDR1 and CDR2 sequences are MDHEN and SYDVKM. CDR3 length: 15 residues. The V gene lost 5 bases and the J gene lost 1 base, with 12 bases spanning the gap. The CDR3 spells CASSRASVSYNEQFF. In DNA form, the CDR3 reads TGTGCCAGCAGTCGCGCCTCCGTGTCCTACAATGAGCAGTTCTTC.

V and J are TRBV15 and TRBJ1-4; TRBD1 agrees at 11 bases. This CDR3 contains 15 residues. The V gene's germline CDR1 is LNHNV and CDR2 YYDKDF (reference sequence). The trim removed 8 bases at V and 6 bases at J, leaving 8 bases unmatched. CDR3 sequence: CATERGQGVDEKLFF. CDR3 DNA: TGTGCCACCGAGCGGGGACAGGGGGTAGATGAAAAACTGTTTTTT.

J is TRBJ1-1 and V is TRBV6-1, with D maybe TRBD1 (6 bases). V was shortened by 6 bases and J by 0 bases, with 8 bases between the two germline ends. Per the germline V gene, CDR1 is MNHNS and CDR2 is SASEGT. The CDR3 extends over 13 amino acids. The CDR3 spells CASSRTVNTEAFF. The CDR3 coding sequence is TGTGCCAGCAGCCGGACAGTGAACACTGAAGCTTTCTTT.

The rearrangement joins TRBV6-5 to TRBJ1-6, with D uncertain. This CDR3 comprises 16 residues. In germline, CDR1 is MNHEY, CDR2 SVGAGI. V dropped 2 bases and J dropped 2 bases, with 10 bases sitting between them. CDR3: CASSYMRVAYNSPLHF. CDR3 coding DNA: TGTGCCAGCAGTTACATGAGGGTCGCCTATAATTCACCCCTCCACTTT.